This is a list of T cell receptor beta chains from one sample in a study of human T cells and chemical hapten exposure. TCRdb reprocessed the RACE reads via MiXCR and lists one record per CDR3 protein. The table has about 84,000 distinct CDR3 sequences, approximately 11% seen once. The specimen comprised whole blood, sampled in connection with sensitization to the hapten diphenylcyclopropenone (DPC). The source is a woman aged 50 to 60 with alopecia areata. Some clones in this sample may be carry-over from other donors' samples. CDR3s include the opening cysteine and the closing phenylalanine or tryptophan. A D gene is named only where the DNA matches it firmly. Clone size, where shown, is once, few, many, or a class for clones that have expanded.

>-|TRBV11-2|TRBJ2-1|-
CASSFASANEQFF
TGTGCCAGCAGCTTCGCTAGCGCCAATGAGCAGTTCTTC
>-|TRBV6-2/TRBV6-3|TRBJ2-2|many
CASGRTGELFF
TGTGCCAGCGGACGGACCGGGGAGCTGTTTTTT
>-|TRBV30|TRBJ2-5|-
CAWSGSSQETQYF
TGTGCCTGGAGTGGCTCGTCTCAAGAGACCCAGTACTTC
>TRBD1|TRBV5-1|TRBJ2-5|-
CASSLEGTGPETQYF
TGCGCCAGCAGCTTGGAGGGGACAGGGCCGGAGACCCAGTACTTC
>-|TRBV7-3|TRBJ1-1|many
CASSLQRGAEAFF
TGTGCCAGCAGCTTACAACGGGGGGCTGAAGCTTTCTTT
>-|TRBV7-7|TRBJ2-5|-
CASSMERGTQYF
TGTGCTAGCAGCATGGAGCGAGGGACCCAGTACTTC
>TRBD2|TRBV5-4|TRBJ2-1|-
CASTSPGLPSGRGNEQFF
TGTGCCAGCACCTCCCCTGGTCTTCCTAGCGGGAGAGGTAATGAGCAGTTCTTC
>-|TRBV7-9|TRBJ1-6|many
CASSLATQQGSPLHF
TGTGCCAGCAGCTTAGCGACTCAACAAGGTTCACCCCTCCACTTT
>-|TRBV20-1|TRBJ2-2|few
CSASPPGGREYTGELFF
TGCAGTGCTAGCCCGCCGGGGGGCCGGGAGTACACCGGGGAGCTGTTTTTT
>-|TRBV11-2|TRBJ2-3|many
CASSFAGLLGTDTQYF
TGTGCCAGCAGCTTCGCGGGGCTGCTTGGCACAGATACGCAGTATTTT
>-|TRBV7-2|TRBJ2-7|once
CASSFLTSRQYEQYF
TGTGCCAGCAGCTTCCTTACTAGCAGGCAATACGAGCAGTACTTC
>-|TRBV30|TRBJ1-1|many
CACQGFLEAFF
TGTGCCTGTCAGGGATTCCTCGAAGCTTTCTTT
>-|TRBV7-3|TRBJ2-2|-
CASTLGGANTGELFF
TGTGCCAGCACCCTGGGGGGGGCTAACACCGGGGAGCTGTTTTTT
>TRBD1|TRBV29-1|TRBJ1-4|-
CSVGQVGEKLFF
TGCAGCGTGGGACAGGTTGGGGAAAAACTGTTTTTT
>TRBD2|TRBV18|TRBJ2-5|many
CASSSGLAGTKETQYF
TGTGCCAGCTCTTCGGGACTAGCGGGAACGAAAGAGACCCAGTACTTC
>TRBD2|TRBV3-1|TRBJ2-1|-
CASTRTSGYNEQFF
TGTGCCAGCACCAGGACTAGCGGATACAATGAGCAGTTCTTC
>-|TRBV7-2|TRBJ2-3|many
CASSPGHSTDTQYF
TGTGCCAGCAGCCCGGGACATAGCACAGATACGCAGTATTTT
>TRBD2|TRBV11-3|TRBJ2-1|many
CASSLRLAGGYNEQFF
TGTGCCAGCAGCTTAAGACTAGCGGGAGGTTACAATGAGCAGTTCTTC
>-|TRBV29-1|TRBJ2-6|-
CSVEAEGSGANVLTF
TGCAGCGTTGAGGCAGAGGGCTCTGGGGCCAACGTCCTGACTTTC
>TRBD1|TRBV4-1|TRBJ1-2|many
CASSQDRGQGFGYTF
TGCGCCAGCAGCCAAGATCGGGGACAGGGATTCGGCTACACCTTC
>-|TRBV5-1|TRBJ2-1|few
CASSLSQGGNEQFF
TGCGCCAGCAGCTTGAGCCAGGGAGGCAATGAGCAGTTCTTC
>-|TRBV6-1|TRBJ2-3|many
CASELGGTDTQYF
TGTGCCAGCGAATTAGGCGGGACAGATACGCAGTATTTT
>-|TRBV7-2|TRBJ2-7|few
CASSPRTGYEQYF
TGTGCCAGCAGCCCACGCACGGGGTACGAGCAGTACTTC
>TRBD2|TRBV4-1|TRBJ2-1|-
CASSQEAGLADSYNEQFF
TGCGCCAGCAGCCAAGAGGCAGGACTAGCGGACTCCTACAATGAGCAGTTCTTC
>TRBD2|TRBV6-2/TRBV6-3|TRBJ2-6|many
CASSYSPGLAGPGANVLTF
TGTGCCAGCAGTTACTCACCGGGACTAGCGGGACCTGGGGCCAACGTCCTGACTTTC
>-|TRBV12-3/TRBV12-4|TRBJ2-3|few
CASSLAGGSTDTQYF
TGTGCCAGCAGTTTAGCGGGAGGAAGCACAGATACGCAGTATTTT
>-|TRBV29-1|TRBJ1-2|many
CSVDEQIHGYTF
TGCAGCGTTGATGAACAGATACATGGCTACACCTTC
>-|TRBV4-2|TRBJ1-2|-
CASSQTGSNYGYTF
TGTGCCAGCAGTCAAACCGGGTCTAACTATGGCTACACCTTC
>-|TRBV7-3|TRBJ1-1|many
CASSVTQFTEAFF
TGTGCCAGCAGCGTAACGCAGTTCACTGAAGCTTTCTTT
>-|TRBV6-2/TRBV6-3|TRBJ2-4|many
CASSPQEGYAKNIQYF
TGTGCCAGCAGTCCCCAGGAGGGATACGCCAAAAACATTCAGTACTTC
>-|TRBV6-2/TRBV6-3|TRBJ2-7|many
CASSYPHEQYF
TGTGCCAGCAGTTACCCCCACGAGCAGTACTTC
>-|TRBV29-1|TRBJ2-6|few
CSFVGSGANVLTF
TGCAGCTTTGTGGGCTCTGGGGCCAACGTCCTGACTTTC
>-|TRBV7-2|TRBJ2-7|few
CASSLQGGTYEQYF
TGTGCCAGCAGCTTACAGGGGGGAACCTACGAGCAGTACTTC
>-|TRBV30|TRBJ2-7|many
CAWSPGSYEQYF
TGTGCCTGGAGTCCCGGGTCCTACGAGCAGTACTTC
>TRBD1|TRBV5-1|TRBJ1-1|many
CASSSGTANTEAFF
TGCGCCAGCAGCTCTGGGACAGCGAACACTGAAGCTTTCTTT
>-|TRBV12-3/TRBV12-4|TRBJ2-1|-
CVSSSSSTGLSYNEQFF
TGTGTCAGCAGTTCTAGCTCTACAGGGCTCTCCTACAATGAGCAGTTCTTC
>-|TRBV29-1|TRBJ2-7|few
CSVEDWGTSYEQYF
TGCAGCGTTGAAGATTGGGGCACCTCCTACGAGCAGTACTTC
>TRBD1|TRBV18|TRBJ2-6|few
CASSPRDSPSGANVLTF
TGTGCCAGCTCACCACGGGACAGCCCCTCTGGGGCCAACGTCCTGACTTTC
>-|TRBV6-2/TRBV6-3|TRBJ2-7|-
CASSPPPGPYEQYF
TGTGCCAGCAGTCCCCCCCCCGGTCCCTACGAGCAGTACTTC
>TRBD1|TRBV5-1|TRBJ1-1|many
CASSFDRATEAFF
TGCGCCAGCAGCTTCGACAGGGCCACTGAAGCTTTCTTT